This T cell receptor beta chain was captured by sequencing in a study of OX40 agonist ivuxolimab in advanced cancers. The method was immunoSEQ multiplex PCR; TCRdb's version includes in-frame clones alone and lacks a portion of them. The sample includes tens of thousands of clones, more than 70% seen only once; the top ten take about 25%. Germline assignment: CDR1 WSHSY and CDR2 SAAADI. Trimming removed 8 bases from V and 0 bases from J; junction bases left unmatched: 17. CDR3 size: 18 residues. This clone showed up just once. The chain joins TRBV10-2 to TRBJ2-7; TRBD2 matches 9 bases. The clonotype comes from an adult with an advanced solid tumor such as melanoma, head and neck, liver or kidney cancer. The sample was CD4+ or CD8+ T cells sorted from blood, taken in a trial of the OX40 agonist ivuxolimab. CDR3 amino acids: CASLTPTSGLNPSYEQYF. The CDR3 DNA reads as TGCGCCAGCCTAACCCCGACTAGCGGCCTAAACCCCTCCTACGAGCAGTACTTC.